The next 26 T cell receptor beta chains were all read from a single sample in a study of T-cell reconstitution after alpha-beta-depleted transplantation in children. Researchers prepared the TCRbeta library using unique molecular identifiers, the study reports. TCRdb passed the PCR reads through MiXCR, listing each CDR3 protein once. The sample includes about 830,000 distinct CDR3 sequences, under 20% of them seen just once. The input for sequencing was PBMCs, mostly from graft donor cells, taken 360 days after TCRalphabeta/CD19-depleted stem cell transplant. The receptor source for this set is a male patient younger than 18 who had a stem cell transplant for acute lymphoblastic leukemia, so the T cells may come from the graft donor.

The sample holds a few counts of this clonotype. The chain joins TRBV12-3 or TRBV12-4 to TRBJ1-2; weak D call: TRBD1 (5 bases). V was shortened by 8 bases and J by 8 bases, with 18 bases between the two germline ends. There are 13 residues in the CDR3. The CDR3 loop reads CASSPDEGRGYTF. In nucleotides, the CDR3 is TGTGCCAGCTCCCCGGACGAGGGACGGGGCTACACCTTC.

This clonotype was counted a few times. The gene calls are TRBV29-1 and TRBJ1-3; 9 bases fit TRBD1. Germline lookup yields CDR1 SQVTM and CDR2 ANQGSEA. This CDR3 is built from 15 residues. The junction had 12 bases not matched to a gene; V was cut back by 7 bases and J by 5 bases. CDR3 sequence: CSALADRGTRNTIYF. CDR3 sequence (DNA): TGCAGCGCCTTAGCCGACAGGGGGACGAGAAACACCATATATTTT.

This clonotype was observed many times. This chain connects TRBV29-1 to TRBJ2-7, with TRBD2 as a possible D gene (6 bases). Deletions cut 3 bases from V and 3 bases from J, with 15 bases between. Germline V lookup: CDR1 SQVTM, CDR2 ANQGSEA. The CDR3 spans 14 residues. The CDR3 nucleotides are TGCAGCGTTGAGGCAGGGAGGAGTCTCTACGAGCAGTACTTC. This sequence encodes CSVEAGRSLYEQYF.

This sequence joins TRBV5-5 and TRBJ2-5; D might be TRBD2 (5 bases). The CDR3 sequence is 13 residues long. Trimming stripped 1 base from V and 5 bases from J, with 9 bases between. From germline, CDR1 is SGHKS and CDR2 YYEKEE (reference sequence). CDR3 sequence: CASSLSGWETQYF. Here the CDR3 DNA reads TGTGCCAGCAGCTTGAGCGGCTGGGAGACCCAGTACTTC.

The chain is built from TRBV11-2 and TRBJ2-7, with no clear D. The CDR3 has 15 amino acids. V was clipped by 5 bases and J by 0 bases, with 14 bases between them. CDR1 SGHAT and CDR2 FQNNGV come from the germline V gene. The CDR3 here is CASSLSRISSYEQYF. The CDR3, as DNA: TGTGCCAGCAGCCTATCCCGGATAAGCTCCTACGAGCAGTACTTC.

This clonotype was counted many times. V and J are TRBV6-5 and TRBJ2-2; weak D call: TRBD1 (6 bases). The CDR3 sequence is 14 residues long. V lost 0 bases, J lost 6 bases, and 8 bases lay in between. Germline V gene data show CDR1 as MNHEY and CDR2 as SVGAGI. This CDR3 reads CASSYSKGAGELFF. CDR3 coding DNA: TGTGCCAGCAGTTACTCGAAGGGGGCCGGGGAGCTGTTTTTT.

This clonotype has only a few counts. The chain links TRBV12-3 or TRBV12-4 to TRBJ1-2, with a tentative D call TRBD1 (5 bases). V lost 6 bases and J 0 bases, leaving 17 bases between the germline ends. This CDR3 region has 16 residues. CDR3 in DNA: TGTGCCAGCAGCCTAAGCGGGACCCAGACTAACTATGGCTACACCTTC. Protein: CASSLSGTQTNYGYTF.

This clonotype has more than one count but fewer than ten. The chain has TRBV12-3 or TRBV12-4 and TRBJ2-7; D remains ambiguous. The ends were cut back, 2 bases at V and 0 bases at J, with 11 bases in the middle. The CDR3 extends over 15 amino acids. In DNA, the CDR3 is TGTGCCAGCAGTTTAAACCCCATCTCCTCCTACGAGCAGTACTTC. This translates into CASSLNPISSYEQYF.

The rearrangement uses TRBV5-1 and TRBJ2-3; D ambiguous. The CDR3 is 16 amino acids. The germline V and J ends were trimmed by 5 bases and 0 bases, with 16 bases remaining between them. Germline V gene data show CDR1 as SGHRS and CDR2 as YFSETQ. Here the CDR3 reads CASSPLGGPSTDTQYF. For the CDR3, the DNA is TGCGCCAGCAGTCCCTTGGGCGGACCCAGCACAGATACGCAGTATTTT. The full variable domain, in which reference TRBV5-1 and TRBJ2-3 provide the parts outside the CDR3, is KAGVTQTPRYLIKTRGQQVTLSCSPISGHRSVSWYQQTPGQGLQFLFEYFSETQRNKGNFPGRFSGRQFSNSRSEMNVSTLELGDSALYLCASSPLGGPSTDTQYFGPGTRLTVL.

As concerns this clonotype: One end of the junction is discordant with germline, which a read error may explain. V gene TRBV4-1 combines with J gene TRBJ2-1; D is possibly TRBD2 (6 bases). Germline-derived CDR1 and CDR2 are MGHRA and YSYEKL. This CDR3 spans 17 amino acids. As DNA, the CDR3 is TGCACCAGCAGCCAAAGGGACTGGGGGATCTCCTACAATGAGCAGTTCTTC. It yields the protein CTSSQRDWGISYNEQFF.

The V call is TRBV27, the J call TRBJ1-2; the match to TRBD1 covers 8 bases. The V segment lost 5 bases and the J segment 5 bases; nucleotides outside the gene matches: 13. The CDR3 consists of 16 residues. CDR1 is MNHEY and CDR2 is SMNVEV in the germline V gene (reference sequence). Written as DNA, the CDR3 is TGTGCCAGCAGTAGGCCCTACCAGGGGGCGCATTATGGCTACACCTTC. This encodes CASSRPYQGAHYGYTF.

This clonotype occurred many times. The rearrangement joins TRBV29-1 to TRBJ2-2; unclear D gene. The ends were cut back, 5 bases at V and 4 bases at J, with 8 bases in the middle. Germline CDR1 reads SQVTM; CDR2 reads ANQGSEA. This CDR3 region has 12 residues. The DNA of the CDR3 is TGCAGCGTTTCTGGGATCACCGGGGAGCTGTTTTTT. It yields the protein CSVSGITGELFF.

This clonotype has more than one count but fewer than ten. This chain links TRBV11-2 with TRBJ2-2; TRBD2 agrees at 13 bases. The J segment lost 7 bases and the V segment lost 4 bases, leaving 6 bases of the junction unmatched. The CDR3 runs 16 residues. Germline CDR1 SGHAT, CDR2 FQNNGV. The CDR3: CASSSPTSGRVGELFF. CDR3 sequence (DNA): TGTGCCAGCAGCTCACCCACTAGCGGGAGGGTCGGGGAGCTGTTTTTT. The full variable domain, rest sourced from reference TRBV11-2 and TRBJ2-2, is EAGVAQSPRYKIIEKRQSVAFWCNPISGHATLYWYQQILGQGPKLLIQFQNNGVVDDSQLPKDRFSAERLKGVDSTLKIQPAKLEDSAVYLCASSSPTSGRVGELFFGEGSRLTVL.

V and J are TRBV5-6 and TRBJ2-7; 7 nucleotides match TRBD1. There are 13 residues in the CDR3. Germline V gene data show CDR1 as SGHDT and CDR2 as YYEEEE. Trimming cost V 6 bases and J 2 bases; bases outside gene matches: 5. The CDR3 here is CASMRTGAYEQYF. The CDR3 nucleotides read TGTGCCAGCATGCGTACAGGGGCCTACGAGCAGTACTTC.

The chain recombines TRBV12-3 or TRBV12-4 with TRBJ2-7; 11 bases align to TRBD1. This CDR3 comprises 16 residues. The V segment lost 7 bases and the J segment 4 bases; nucleotides outside the gene matches: 12. Here the CDR3 DNA reads TGTGCCAGCACCCCCTTAGGGGGACAGGGGGTGTACGAGCAGTACTTC. It codes for CASTPLGGQGVYEQYF.

The rearrangement joins TRBV7-9 to TRBJ1-5, with TRBD1 matching 12 bases. Trimming took 3 bases from V and 3 from J; bases not matched to a gene: 6. Germline loops: CDR1 SEHNR, CDR2 FQNEAQ (reference sequence). This CDR3 region has 17 residues. The CDR3 protein is CASSFGDRGLSNQPQHF. The CDR3 DNA is TGTGCCAGCAGCTTTGGGGACAGGGGGCTTTCCAATCAGCCCCAGCATTTT. The entire variable domain, with the rest obtained from reference TRBV7-9 and TRBJ1-5, is as follows: DTGVSQNPRHKITKRGQNVTFRCDPISEHNRLYWYRQTLGQGPEFLTYFQNEAQLEKSRLLSDRFSAERPKGSFSTLEIQRTEQGDSAMYLCASSFGDRGLSNQPQHFGDGTRLSIL.

The chain links TRBV18 to TRBJ2-1, with TRBD1 matching 7 bases. V lost 3 bases, J lost 6 bases, and 11 bases stayed unmatched. This CDR3 is built from 16 residues. Germline CDR1 reads KGHSH; CDR2 reads LQKENI. CDR3 in amino acids: CASSPRGQGVSNEQFF. The DNA of the CDR3 is TGTGCCAGCTCACCCCGAGGCCAGGGGGTATCCAATGAGCAGTTCTTC.

Comment on this clonotype: This may be a read error, as it is one base from a much larger clone. It is likely a read error, because the conserved phenylalanine at the end of the CDR3 is missing. The genes are TRBV4-1 and TRBJ1-1; D unresolved. The CDR3 runs to 14 residues. Between the trimmed V and J ends, which lost 1 base and 0 bases, there was a span of 6 bases. CDR1 is MGHRA, CDR2 YSYEKL, per germline. CDR3 region: CASSQVQLNTEAFL. The CDR3 region has the DNA TGCGCCAGCAGCCAAGTCCAGCTGAACACTGAAGCTTTCCTT.

This clonotype was seen only a few times. This chain links TRBV20-1 with TRBJ2-7; 16 nucleotides agree with TRBD2. The J segment lost 4 bases and the V segment lost 6 bases, leaving 6 bases of the junction unmatched. CDR1 is DFQATT, CDR2 SNEGSKA, per germline (reference sequence). This CDR3 is 15 amino acids long. The CDR3 loop reads CSAPGTSGRGYEQYF. The CDR3 nucleotides read TGCAGTGCCCCCGGGACTAGCGGGAGGGGTTACGAGCAGTACTTC.

This clonotype occurred a few times. The chain is built from TRBV20-1 and TRBJ1-3, with a weak D call TRBD1 (6 bases). Trimming left V 6 bases short and J 2 bases short, with 17 bases between. Germline-derived CDR1 and CDR2 are DFQATT and SNEGSKA (reference sequence). The CDR3 is made up of 15 amino acids. The CDR3 spells CSAKTGGSPGNTIYF. Here the CDR3 DNA reads TGCAGTGCAAAGACCGGGGGCTCGCCTGGAAACACCATATATTTT.

This clonotype was seen a handful of times. V usage is TRBV18 and J usage is TRBJ2-5; possibly TRBD1 or TRBD2 for D (5 bases each). The CDR3 has 15 amino acids. V was pared by 3 bases and J by 1 base, with 12 bases between. Germline CDR1 KGHSH, CDR2 LQKENI. DNA for the CDR3: TGTGCCAGCTCACCGGGGGTGAGCCTCCAAGAGACCCAGTACTTC. Protein: CASSPGVSLQETQYF.

The chain is built from TRBV12-3 or TRBV12-4 and TRBJ2-7; tentative D call: TRBD2 (6 bases). V was clipped by 0 bases and J by 2 bases, with 11 bases between them. This CDR3 has 15 amino acids. The CDR3 region has the DNA TGTGCCAGCAGTTTAGCGCTCGGGACTCCCTACGAGCAGTACTTC. As protein: CASSLALGTPYEQYF.

This clonotype has a count of ten or more. The chain uses TRBV27 and TRBJ2-2; maybe TRBD2 (5 bases). V shed 5 bases and J shed 1 base, with 11 bases lying between them. The CDR3 loop spans 15 amino acids. CDR1 and CDR2 from the germline V gene are MNHEY and SMNVEV (reference sequence). DNA of the CDR3: TGTGCCAGCAGTATTCGCGGGTTGAACACCGGGGAGCTGTTTTTT. This codes for CASSIRGLNTGELFF.

The chain is built from TRBV18 and TRBJ2-7; possibly TRBD1 for D (6 bases). Germline V gene sequence: CDR1 KGHSH, CDR2 LQKENI. With 2 bases removed from V and 4 bases from J, the gap between germline ends came to 15 bases. The CDR3 covers 15 residues. The CDR3 spells CASSPAGTTPYEQYF. The CDR3 DNA reads TGTGCCAGCTCACCAGCCGGGACAACTCCGTACGAGCAGTACTTC.

This clonotype was recorded a few times. V usage is TRBV2 and J usage is TRBJ1-1, with unresolved D. The V and J ends lost 0 bases and 5 bases respectively, with 13 bases between them. Germline-derived CDR1 and CDR2 are SNHLY and FYNNEI. The CDR3 loop spans 15 amino acids. CDR3 sequence reads: CASSEAESVTTEAFF. DNA of the CDR3: TGTGCCAGCAGTGAAGCGGAGTCCGTAACGACTGAAGCTTTCTTT. The whole variable domain, remainder taken from reference TRBV2 and TRBJ1-1, is EPEVTQTPSHQVTQMGQEVILRCVPISNHLYFYWYRQILGQKVEFLVSFYNNEISEKSEIFDDQFSVERPDGSNFTLKIRSTKLEDSAMYFCASSEAESVTTEAFFGQGTRLTVV.

The genes are TRBV19 and TRBJ2-5, with 9 bases that match TRBD2. The junction had 4 bases not matched to a gene; V was cut back by 4 bases and J by 1 base. The germline gives CDR1 LNHDA, CDR2 SQIVND (reference sequence). The CDR3 is 15 residues long. The CDR3 loop is CASSTLSGGQETQYF. CDR3 bases: TGTGCCAGTAGTACCCTTAGCGGGGGCCAAGAGACCCAGTACTTC.